This paragraph covers one TCR beta chain sequence. Its antigen is not identified. Produced via immunoSEQ multiplex PCR; TCRdb's table is partial and in-frame only. The sample gives approximately 120,000 clones, nearly 90% of which show up once; 9.5% to 15% is in the top ten. The sample comes from a study of T cell responses to AZD1222 COVID-19 vaccine. General observations from the study: Nearly half of unique spike-specific TCRs reportedly avoided B.1.351 and B.1.1.7 mutated regions. Clonal diversity was possibly underestimated, and the donors were mostly white British, with more females. Increases in Spike-specific TCR breadth and depth were seen after two AZD1222 doses.

The germline CDR1 and CDR2 sequences are SGHDN and FVKESK. The CDR3 is 16 amino acids. The V gene lost 1 base and the J gene lost 5 bases, with 17 bases spanning the gap. The rearrangement joins TRBV14 to TRBJ2-5; TRBD2 is a possible D gene (5 bases). The sample consisted of peripheral blood, taken on day 0 of MenACWY control vaccination. The clonotype comes from an adult in good health. The DNA of the CDR3 is TGTGCCAGCAGCCAAGGGTCACTAGTCTATGGCGAGACCCAGTACTTC. Translated: CASSQGSLVYGETQYF.